This T cell receptor (beta chain) was obtained from a study of T cell responses to AZD1222 COVID-19 vaccine. Study background: Combined were second doses at about 4 or about 12 weeks. Regarding the study as a whole: Targeting of unmutated variant regions was reportedly seen in nearly half of spike-specific TCRs. Sampled repertoires all dated from after the peak T cell response. The breadth and depth of Spike-specific TCRs increased once two AZD1222 doses had been given.

Clones were sequenced by immunoSEQ multiplex PCR, and TCRdb holds only the in-frame ones, with some missing. The repertoire holds 130,000 or so clones, with around 92% as singletons. This clone was detected only a few times. Its antigen is not identified. This specimen was peripheral blood, taken on day 0 of AZD1222 vaccination. This clonotype was sampled from an adult in good health.

In DNA, the CDR3 is TGTGCCAGCAGCCAAAGCCCCAATGAGCAGTTCTTC. Translation: CASSQSPNEQFF. This sequence joins TRBV3-1 (or the pseudogene TRBV3-2) and TRBJ2-1, with unresolved D. Germline CDR1 and CDR2: LGHDT and YNNKEL (reference sequence). V shed 2 bases and J shed 6 bases, with 5 bases lying between them. The length of the CDR3 is 12 residues.